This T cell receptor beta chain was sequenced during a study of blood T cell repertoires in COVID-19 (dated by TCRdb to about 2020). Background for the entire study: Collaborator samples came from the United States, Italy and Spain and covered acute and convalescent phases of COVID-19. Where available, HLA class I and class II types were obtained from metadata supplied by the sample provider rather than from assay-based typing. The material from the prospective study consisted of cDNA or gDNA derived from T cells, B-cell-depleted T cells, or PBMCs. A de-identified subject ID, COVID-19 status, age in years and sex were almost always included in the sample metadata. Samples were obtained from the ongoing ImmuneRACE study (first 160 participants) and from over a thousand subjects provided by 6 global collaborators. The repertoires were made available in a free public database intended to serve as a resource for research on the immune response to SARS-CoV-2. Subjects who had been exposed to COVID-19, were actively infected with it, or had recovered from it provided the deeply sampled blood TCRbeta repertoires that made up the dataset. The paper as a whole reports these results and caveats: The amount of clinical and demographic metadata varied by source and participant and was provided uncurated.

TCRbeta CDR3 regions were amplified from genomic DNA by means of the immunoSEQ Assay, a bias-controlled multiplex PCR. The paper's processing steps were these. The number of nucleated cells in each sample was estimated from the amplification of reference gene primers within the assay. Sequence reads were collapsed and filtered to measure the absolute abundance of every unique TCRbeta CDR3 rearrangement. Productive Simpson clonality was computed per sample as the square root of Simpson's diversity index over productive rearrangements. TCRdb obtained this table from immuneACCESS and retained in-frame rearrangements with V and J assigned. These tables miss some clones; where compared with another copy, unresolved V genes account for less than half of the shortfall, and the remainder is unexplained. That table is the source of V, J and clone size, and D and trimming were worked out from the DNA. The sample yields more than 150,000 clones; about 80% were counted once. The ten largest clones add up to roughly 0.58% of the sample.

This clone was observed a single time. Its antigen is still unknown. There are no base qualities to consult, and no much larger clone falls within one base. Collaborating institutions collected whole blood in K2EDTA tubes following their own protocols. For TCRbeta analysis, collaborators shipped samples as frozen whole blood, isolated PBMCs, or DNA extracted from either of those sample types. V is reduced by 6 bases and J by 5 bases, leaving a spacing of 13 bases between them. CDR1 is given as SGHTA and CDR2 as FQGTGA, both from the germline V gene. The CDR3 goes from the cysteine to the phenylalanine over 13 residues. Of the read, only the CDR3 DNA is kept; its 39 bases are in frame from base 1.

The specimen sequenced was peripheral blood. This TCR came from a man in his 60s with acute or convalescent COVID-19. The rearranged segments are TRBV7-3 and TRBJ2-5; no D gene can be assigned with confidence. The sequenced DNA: TGTGCCAGCAGTACAGAGCAAGGTGAGACCCAGTACTTC. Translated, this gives CASSTEQGETQYF.